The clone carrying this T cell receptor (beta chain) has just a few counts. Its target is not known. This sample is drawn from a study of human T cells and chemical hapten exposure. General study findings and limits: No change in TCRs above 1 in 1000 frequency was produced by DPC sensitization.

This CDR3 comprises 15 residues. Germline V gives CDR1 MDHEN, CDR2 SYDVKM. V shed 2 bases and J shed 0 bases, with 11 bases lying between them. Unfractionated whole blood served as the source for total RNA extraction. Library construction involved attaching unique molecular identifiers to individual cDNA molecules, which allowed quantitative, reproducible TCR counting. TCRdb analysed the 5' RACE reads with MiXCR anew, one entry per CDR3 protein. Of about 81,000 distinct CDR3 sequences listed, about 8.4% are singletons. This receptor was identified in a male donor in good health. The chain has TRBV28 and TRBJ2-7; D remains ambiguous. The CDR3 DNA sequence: TGTGCCAGCAGTTTAACGTCCCCCGGCTCCTACGAGCAGTACTTC. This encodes CASSLTSPGSYEQYF. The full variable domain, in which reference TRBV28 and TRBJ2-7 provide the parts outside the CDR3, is DVKVTQSSRYLVKRTGEKVFLECVQDMDHENMFWYRQDPGLGLRLIYFSYDVKMKEKGDIPEGYSVSREKKERFSLILESASTNQTSMYLCASSLTSPGSYEQYFGPGTRLTVT.